This TCR beta chain is from a study of read filtering for tumor transcriptome and immune sequencing. Trimming pared 6 bases from V and 0 bases from J, leaving 12 bases between. Germline assignment: CDR1 SGHNT and CDR2 YENEEA. The CDR3 loop spans 15 amino acids. From roughly 390 ng of RNA, a library with molecular barcoded alpha/delta and beta/gamma adaptors was made. MiXCR, run by TCRdb on the reads, gives a single entry per CDR3 protein. The table shows about 47,000 distinct CDR3 sequences, with more than 10% occurring only once. A note on this clonotype: The CDR3 carries no conserved terminal phenylalanine or tryptophan, so it likely arises from a read error.

Specimen: a population of CD138-negative cells sorted from bone marrow. The clonotype originates from a donor at least 40 years old with multiple myeloma. The chain links TRBV11-3 to TRBJ2-1; the D is unclear. In DNA, the CDR3 is TGTGCCAGCAGTCCCCGGGCCAGCTCCTACAATGAGCAGTTCTCC. This gives the protein CASSPRASSYNEQFS.